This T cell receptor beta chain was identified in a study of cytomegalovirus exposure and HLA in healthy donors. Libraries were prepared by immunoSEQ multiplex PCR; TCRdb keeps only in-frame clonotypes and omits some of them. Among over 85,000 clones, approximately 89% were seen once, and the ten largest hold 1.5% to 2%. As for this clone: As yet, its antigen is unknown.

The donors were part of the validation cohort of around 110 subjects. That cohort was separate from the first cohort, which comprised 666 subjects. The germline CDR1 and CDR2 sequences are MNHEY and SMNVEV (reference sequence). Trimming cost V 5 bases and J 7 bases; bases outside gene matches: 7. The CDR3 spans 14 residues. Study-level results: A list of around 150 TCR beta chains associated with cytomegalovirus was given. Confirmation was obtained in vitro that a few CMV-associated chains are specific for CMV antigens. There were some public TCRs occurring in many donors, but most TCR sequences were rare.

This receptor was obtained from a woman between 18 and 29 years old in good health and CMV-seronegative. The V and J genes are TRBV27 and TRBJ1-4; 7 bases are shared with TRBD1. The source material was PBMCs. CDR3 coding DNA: TGTGCCAGCAGTCGACAGGGTGAAGGTGAAAAACTGTTTTTT. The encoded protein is CASSRQGEGEKLFF.